This TCR beta chain was recovered during a study of cytomegalovirus exposure and HLA in healthy donors (dated by TCRdb to the late 2010s). About the study as a whole: In an earlier analysis of some 550 of the donors, 276 Gb of sequence data and 117 million unique TCR beta sequences from about 190 million T cells were reported. An early release covering more than 500 HLA-typed donors comprised 250 to 350 gigabases of sequencing data and some 79 million unique TCR sequences. Five DR-DQ haplotypes were handled as single units for association and clustering, since linkage in the cohort was strong. Among the roughly 430 genotyped donors, 81% belonged to the genetic ancestry cluster associated with self-reported Caucasian donors. Using immunosequencing, the study profiled T cell repertoires from about 650 subjects and related those repertoires to cytomegalovirus serostatus. Along with the approximately 700-subject first cohort, a separate validation cohort of 120 different subjects was used. Typing coverage varied by locus: 629-630 donors for A, B, C, DRB1 and DQB1; more than 500 for DQA1; some 610 for DPA1; approximately 450 for DPB1. In an earlier analysis of about 590 of the donors, high-throughput TCR beta sequencing was used to judge whether each TCR beta V gene segment behaved as functional or pseudogenic. All discovery cohort repertoires had been generated using a single sequencing platform. Across about 370 genotyped donors of the cohort, an average of approximately 240,000 unique TCR beta nucleotide sequences per donor were sequenced, and about a sixth of those sequences were non-productive. Rather than using new phenotypic data, the later analysis identified candidate immune exposures from TCR beta sequences and from how often those sequences occurred across donors. A later analysis re-analyzed previously published TCR beta repertoires from 666 donors and added high-resolution HLA genotyping to study TCR occurrence patterns. The study aimed to test whether signatures of past pathogen exposure could be identified by cataloging public T cell receptors. To predict cytomegalovirus infection status, the study brought together high-throughput TCR immunosequencing, statistical association of individual TCRs with disease status, and machine learning. Class I and class II HLA loci were covered by the typing at four-digit resolution. Genome-wide SNP genotypes for about 65% of the 666 donors were used in a later genetic analysis, which treated that subset as a discovery cohort. Donor age, sex, ethnicity and CMV serostatus were compiled together with the repertoire data.

Study-level results and caveats: Roughly uniform sequencing depth across donors was assumed in presence/absence analyses, although this assumption may not hold. In an earlier analysis of more than 450 of the donors, most TCR beta V segments were observed in productive rearrangements about 90% or about 30% of the time, broadly matching IMGT annotations. Immune exposure information for the cohort was limited to CMV serostatus. A later analysis found that most CMV-associated TCR beta chains appeared HLA-restricted, with HLA associations seemingly driven largely by CMV exposure. A cluster of highly shared sequence variants was judged likely to represent a technical artifact of the sequencing pipeline. Three of the identified cytomegalovirus-associated TCR beta chains were confirmed in vitro to be specific for cytomegalovirus antigens. The authors suggested that the approach could potentially be extended to other disease states and immunological phenotypes. In this cohort, only TCR beta chains were sequenced, and detectable features were limited by the absence of alpha or paired-chain data. While some public TCRs were present in many individuals, most TCR sequences turned up only very rarely across donors. The 87-base-pair reads could not distinguish some IMGT-functional V segments, including TRBV6-2 and TRBV6-3, so those segments were excluded. An association between a missense DCLRE1C variant and V-gene and J-gene trimming of TCR beta chains was found in a later genetic analysis and replicated in an independent cohort. Linkage disequilibrium might explain the correlated functional status among segregating V segments, but an unknown experimental factor could not be excluded. Assigning TCR associations to individual alleles was difficult when HLA alleles, especially DR and DQ, strongly co-occurred. A later analysis reported that several top co-occurrence clusters appeared linked to parvovirus B19, influenza, CMV and Epstein-Barr virus. The study listed 170 or so TCR beta chains as associated with cytomegalovirus. Because HLA typing was unavailable for some donors at each locus, only the typed subset was used in association tests. A further reported finding was that TCR beta sequences accurately predicted the HLA-A and HLA-B alleles for most subjects in the first cohort. A later analysis found that HLA-associated TCR beta chains were more clonally expanded and had lower generation probabilities than equally common non-associated chains. According to a later genetic analysis, donors in an Asian-associated ancestry cluster had fewer N-insertions in productive TCRs than the roughly 660-donor mean. At a false discovery rate of 0.05, a later analysis linked 15,000 to 20,000 TCR beta sequences to specific HLA alleles. Seventeen rarely observed V segments, including chromosome 9 orphons, were excluded from the earlier analysis of several hundred of the donors because counts were too low. The classifier was reported to diagnose cytomegalovirus status with high specificity and sensitivity in both the original and validation cohorts. A later analysis found that TCR association rates varied across HLA loci, with DRB1 alleles showing the most associated TCRs and HLA-C alleles the fewest.

Notes on this clone: Its antigen remains unidentified. Base qualities are not at hand, and no much larger clone is one base apart.

Library creation used the immunoSEQ multiplex PCR assay. For the multiplex PCR, a mixture combining 60 forward primers for TCR Vbeta segments and 13 reverse primers for TCR Jbeta segments was used. A multiplex PCR assay on genomic DNA amplified the CDR3 region of rearranged TCR beta genes. On the Illumina HiSeq System, the amplified TCR beta libraries were sequenced as 87-base-pair reads. In the authors' own workflow: A later analysis tallied tens of millions of unique TCR beta chains across the 666 repertoires, and some 10 million of those chains were shared by two or more donors. A nearest-neighbor algorithm error-corrected the raw reads and collapsed the reads into unique sequences, merging closely related sequences to remove PCR and sequencing errors. V, D and J gene segments were assigned by aligning CDR3 sequences to IMGT reference sequences. For a sequence to be retained, a match of at least six nucleotides was required to both a V gene segment and a J gene segment. Rearrangements were called productive when the CDR3 lacked stop codons and stayed in frame with V and J; all others were non-productive. CDR3 was defined according to IMGT convention as the region running from the second conserved V-encoded cysteine to the conserved J-encoded phenylalanine. The earlier analysis of roughly 590 of the donors excluded any sequence lacking an unambiguous match to a single V gene segment. An earlier analysis of 587 of the donors classified V segments as functional when productive rearrangements were above 56.7% and as segregating when the standard deviation between donors was above 5%. To diagnose cytomegalovirus status from the catalog of TCR beta chain sequences, a statistical classification framework was built. A later analysis assigned V and J genes by comparing TCR nucleotide sequences with IMGT/GENE-DB human TR gene sequences. A later analysis assigned CDR3 sequences and most-parsimonious VDJ recombination scenarios with the TCRdist pipeline. In a later analysis, every TCR beta chain was defined by the combination of its CDR3 amino acid sequence and its V-gene family, and reads without a unique V-gene family were dropped. As a way to deal with suspected cross-contamination and a sequencing artifact, a later analysis dropped nearly 600 nucleotide sequences that were highly shared and had low generation probability. In a later analysis, a clonal expansion index was calculated for each public chain from normalized within-repertoire ranks of inferred template counts. Generation probabilities in a later analysis came from a VDJ recombination model fitted to out-of-frame rearrangements, and those results were checked against IGoR. In a later analysis, TCR-TCR, TCR-HLA and TCR-CMV co-occurrence was scored with hypergeometric tests, and a repertoire-size bias correction was applied to TCR pairs. False discovery rates were estimated in a later analysis by permuting HLA or CMV assignments 20 times. A later analysis grouped co-occurring TCRs with DBSCAN, adding TCRdist sequence similarity when clustering within HLA-allele-positive subsets. Repertoires with fewer than 30,000 or more than 120,000 public chains were left out of co-occurrence clustering, as were five repertoires with anomalous nucleotide sharing. TCRdb holds this immuneACCESS table with in-frame rearrangements only. Some clones are missing; in checked studies, unresolved V genes explain under half, and the rest has no known cause. That table gives V, J and clone size, and the DNA gave D and trimming. The sample table shows roughly 180,000 clones, and approximately 80% are seen once. The ten largest clonotypes hold approximately 2.4% of the sample.

V was cut back by 6 bases and J by 6 bases, leaving a gap of 24 bases between them. CDR1 and CDR2, per the germline V gene (reference sequence), are LNHDA and SQIVND. The CDR3 holds 17 amino acids from the cysteine to the phenylalanine. Only CDR3 DNA is held: 51 bases, read in frame from base 1. The cohort comprised fewer than 700 healthy bone marrow donors. Cohort members were all nominally healthy when sampled, although unrecorded immune exposures were likely present. The donor was CMV seronegative and was included in the group of a few hundred seronegative cohort members. Each donor provided a peripheral blood sample, and peripheral blood mononuclear cells were used for TCR beta sequencing. Genomic DNA was extracted from the blood cell samples with the Qiagen DNeasy Blood Extraction Kit.

The chain employs TRBV19 and TRBJ1-5, and the D gene may be TRBD1, 5 bases matching. The sequence came from a male donor in good health and CMV-seronegative. The sample taken for sequencing was PBMCs. The CDR3 region reads CASRSVIVGEFGQPQHF. The DNA sequence follows: TGTGCCAGTAGATCGGTTATAGTAGGGGAATTCGGTCAGCCCCAGCATTTT.